The 3 T cell receptor beta chains given below trace back to one sample, sequenced in a study of T cells in Graves' hyperthyroidism and ophthalmopathy. The TCR beta CDR3 regions underwent amplification using RNA transcripts as the source. First-round RT-PCR targeting the TCR CDR3 was performed with the HTBI primer set. TCRdb independently ran MiXCR on the multiplex PCR reads; one entry per CDR3 protein. The repertoire holds roughly 500,000 distinct CDR3 sequences, 35% to 50% seen once, with around 47% in the top ten. What was sequenced was peripheral blood or thyroid tissue (not recorded which). The receptors come from an adult woman with Graves' disease, either hyperthyroidism or ophthalmopathy (not recorded which).

This clonotype has at least ten counts. This chain uses TRBV11-1 with TRBJ1-1, with D uncertain. Trimming stripped 5 bases from V and 5 bases from J, with 15 bases between. The CDR3 runs 14 residues. Germline values: CDR1 SGHAT, CDR2 FQDESV (reference sequence). The CDR3 spells CASSQQFWGTEAFF. Written as DNA, the CDR3 is TGTGCCAGCAGCCAACAATTCTGGGGAACTGAAGCTTTCTTT.

V usage is TRBV2 and J usage is TRBJ2-5; 9 nucleotides line up with TRBD1. The V gene end was trimmed by 10 bases and the J gene end by 4 bases; junction bases not matched to a gene: 10. The CDR3 runs to 14 residues. Germline V CDR1 and CDR2: SNHLY, FYNNEI. Here the CDR3 reads CATVPTGGGETQYF. In DNA, the CDR3 is TGTGCCACGGTTCCGACAGGGGGTGGAGAGACCCAGTACTTC.

This clonotype was seen more than once but under ten times. This sequence joins TRBV2 and TRBJ1-1, with unresolved D. CDR3 length: 11 residues. The germline V and J ends were trimmed by 8 bases and 1 base, with 5 bases remaining between them. Germline lookup yields CDR1 SNHLY and CDR2 FYNNEI. CDR3 sequence: CASLGNTEAFF. DNA for the CDR3: TGTGCCAGCCTGGGGAACACTGAAGCTTTCTTT.